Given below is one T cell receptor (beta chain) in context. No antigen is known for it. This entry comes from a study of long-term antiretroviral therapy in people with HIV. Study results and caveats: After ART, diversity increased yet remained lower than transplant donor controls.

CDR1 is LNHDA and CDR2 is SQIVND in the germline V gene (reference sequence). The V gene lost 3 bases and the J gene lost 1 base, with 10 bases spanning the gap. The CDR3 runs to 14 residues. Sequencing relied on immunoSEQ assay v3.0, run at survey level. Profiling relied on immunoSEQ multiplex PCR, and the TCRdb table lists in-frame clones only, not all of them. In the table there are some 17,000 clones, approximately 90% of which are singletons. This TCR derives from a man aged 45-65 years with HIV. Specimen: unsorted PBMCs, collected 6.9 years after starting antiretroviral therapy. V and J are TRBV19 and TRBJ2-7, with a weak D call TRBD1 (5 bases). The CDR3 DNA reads TGTGCCAGTAGTATTGGGGCCAGATCCTACGAGCAGTACTTC. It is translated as CASSIGARSYEQYF.